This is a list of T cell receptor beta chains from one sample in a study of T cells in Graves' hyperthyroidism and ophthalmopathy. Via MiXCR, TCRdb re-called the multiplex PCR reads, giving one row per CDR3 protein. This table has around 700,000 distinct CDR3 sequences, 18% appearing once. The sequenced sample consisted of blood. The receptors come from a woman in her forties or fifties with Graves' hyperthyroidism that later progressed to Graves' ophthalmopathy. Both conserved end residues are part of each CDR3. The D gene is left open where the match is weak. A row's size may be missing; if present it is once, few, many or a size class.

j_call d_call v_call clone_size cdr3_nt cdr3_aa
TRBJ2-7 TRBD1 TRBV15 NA TGTGCCACCAGCAGGGGACAGGCCGCCTACGAGCAGTACTTC CATSRGQAAYEQYF
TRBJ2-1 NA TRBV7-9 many NA CASSSSGLGYNEQFF
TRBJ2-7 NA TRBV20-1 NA TGCAGTGTTTTAGTGGGACTCCCGAGCTCCTACGAGCAGTACTTC CSVLVGLPSSYEQYF
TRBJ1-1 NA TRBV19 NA TGTGCCAGTACGGTGCCCGGATACACTGAAGCTTTCTTT CASTVPGYTEAFF
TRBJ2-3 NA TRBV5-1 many TGCGCCAGCAGCGACTACCGCCTCACAGATACGCAGTATTTT CASSDYRLTDTQYF
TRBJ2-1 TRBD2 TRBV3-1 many TGTGCCAGCAGCCAAGCTTGGGTTCGACCCGTAGCGGGGGGACACAATGAGCAGTTCTTC CASSQAWVRPVAGGHNEQFF
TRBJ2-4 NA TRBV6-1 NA TGTGCCAGCAGTTACAGGCAGGGCAGCAAAAACATTCAGTACTTC CASSYRQGSKNIQYF
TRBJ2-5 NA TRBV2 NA TGTGCCAGCAGTGAAGAAGGGGAGTTCGAGTACTTC CASSEEGEFEYF
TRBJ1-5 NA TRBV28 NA TGTGCCAGCAGTCTCCCGGGGGGGGCGTATCAGCCCCAGCATTTT CASSLPGGAYQPQHF
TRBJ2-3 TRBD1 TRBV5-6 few TGTGCCAGCAGCCCGCAGGGGGTGGATACGCAGTATTTT CASSPQGVDTQYF
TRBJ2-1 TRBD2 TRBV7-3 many TGTGCCAGCAGCACCATGGCGGGGGGGCCGAATGAGCAGTTCTTC CASSTMAGGPNEQFF
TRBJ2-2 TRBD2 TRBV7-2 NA TGTGCCAGCAGCTTAGATCCGGCGTCTAGCGGGGGGAACACCGGGGAGCTGTTTTTT CASSLDPASSGGNTGELFF
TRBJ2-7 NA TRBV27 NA TGTGCCAGCAGTGAGGGACTTACAGCCGAGCAGTACTTC CASSEGLTAEQYF
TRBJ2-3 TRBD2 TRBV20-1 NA TGCAGTGCTAGTTCCGGCGGGGGGGCATTCGATACGCAGTATTTT CSASSGGGAFDTQYF
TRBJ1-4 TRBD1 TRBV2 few TGTGCCAGTGACAGGGCAACTAATGAAAAACTGTTTTTT CASDRATNEKLFF
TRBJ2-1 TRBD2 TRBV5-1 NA TGTGCCAGCAGCGTAGAGGGGACTAGGGACAATGAGCAGTTCTTC CASSVEGTRDNEQFF
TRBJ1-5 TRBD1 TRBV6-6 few TGTGCCAGCAGTTACTCGCCACAGGGGTTGGAACCCCAGCATTTT CASSYSPQGLEPQHF